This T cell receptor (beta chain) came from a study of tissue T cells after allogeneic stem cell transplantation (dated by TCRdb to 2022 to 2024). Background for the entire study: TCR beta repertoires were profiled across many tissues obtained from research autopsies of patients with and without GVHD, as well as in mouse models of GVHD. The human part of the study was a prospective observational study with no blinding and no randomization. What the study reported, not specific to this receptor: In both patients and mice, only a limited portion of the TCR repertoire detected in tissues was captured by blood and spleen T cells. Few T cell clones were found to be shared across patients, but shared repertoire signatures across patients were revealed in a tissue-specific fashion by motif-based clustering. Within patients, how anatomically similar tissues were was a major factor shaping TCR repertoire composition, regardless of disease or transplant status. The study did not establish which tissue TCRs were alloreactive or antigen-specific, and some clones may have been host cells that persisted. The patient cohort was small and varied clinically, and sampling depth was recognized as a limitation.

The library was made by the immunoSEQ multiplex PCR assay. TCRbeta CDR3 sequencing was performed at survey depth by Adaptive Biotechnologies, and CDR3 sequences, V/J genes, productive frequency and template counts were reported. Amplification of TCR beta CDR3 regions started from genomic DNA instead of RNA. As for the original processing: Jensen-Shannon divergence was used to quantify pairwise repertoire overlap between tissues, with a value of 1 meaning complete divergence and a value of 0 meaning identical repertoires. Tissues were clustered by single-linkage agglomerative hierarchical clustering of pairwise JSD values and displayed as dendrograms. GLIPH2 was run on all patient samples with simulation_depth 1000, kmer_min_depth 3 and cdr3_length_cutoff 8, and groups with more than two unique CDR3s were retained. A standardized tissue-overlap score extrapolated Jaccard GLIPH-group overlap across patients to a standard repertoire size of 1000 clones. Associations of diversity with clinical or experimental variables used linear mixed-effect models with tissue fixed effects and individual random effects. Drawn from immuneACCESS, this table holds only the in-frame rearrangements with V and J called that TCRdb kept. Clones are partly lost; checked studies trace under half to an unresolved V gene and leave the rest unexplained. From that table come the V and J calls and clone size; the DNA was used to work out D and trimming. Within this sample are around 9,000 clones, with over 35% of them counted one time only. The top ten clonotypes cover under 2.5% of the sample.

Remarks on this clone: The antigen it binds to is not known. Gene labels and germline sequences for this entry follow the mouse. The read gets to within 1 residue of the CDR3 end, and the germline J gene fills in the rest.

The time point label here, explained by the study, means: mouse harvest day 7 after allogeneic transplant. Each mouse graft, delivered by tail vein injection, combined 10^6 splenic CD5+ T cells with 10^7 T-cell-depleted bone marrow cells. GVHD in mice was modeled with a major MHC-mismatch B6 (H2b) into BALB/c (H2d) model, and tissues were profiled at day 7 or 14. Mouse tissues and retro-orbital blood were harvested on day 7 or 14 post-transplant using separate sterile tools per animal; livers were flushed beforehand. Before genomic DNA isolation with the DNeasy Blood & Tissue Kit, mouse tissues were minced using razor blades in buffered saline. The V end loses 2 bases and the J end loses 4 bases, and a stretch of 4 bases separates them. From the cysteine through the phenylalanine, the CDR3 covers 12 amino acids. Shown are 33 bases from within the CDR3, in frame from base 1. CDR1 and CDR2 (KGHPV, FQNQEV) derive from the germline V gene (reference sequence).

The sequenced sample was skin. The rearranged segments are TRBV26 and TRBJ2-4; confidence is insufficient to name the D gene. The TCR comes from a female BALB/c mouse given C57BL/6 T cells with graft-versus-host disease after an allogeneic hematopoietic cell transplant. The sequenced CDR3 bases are TGTGCCAGCAGTCTGCCAGAAAACACCTTGTAC. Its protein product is CASSLPENTLY. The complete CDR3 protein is CASSLPENTLYF.